The source of this T cell receptor beta chain is a study of cytomegalovirus exposure and HLA in healthy donors. With V trimmed by 6 bases and J by 5 bases, 11 bases remained unmatched. The CDR3 has 16 residues. Germline V lookup: CDR1 LNHDA, CDR2 SQIVND (reference sequence). With 60 Vbeta and 13 Jbeta primers, the PCR was carried out. Original data processing: Later analysis identified approximately 88 million unique TCR beta chains, about 11 million shared. Sequencing was performed with immunoSEQ multiplex PCR; in TCRdb, only in-frame clones are kept and a portion is missing. Clone size and the V and J calls come from that table; the DNA yielded D and trimming. This sample contains 200,000 to 250,000 clones.

This chain connects TRBV19 to TRBJ2-7; 12 positions match TRBD2. The sample comprised PBMCs. The sequence was obtained from a woman aged 25 to 45 in good health and CMV-seropositive. The CDR3, as DNA: TGTGCCAGTAGCGCCTTAAGACTAGCGGGAGCCCACGAGCAGTACTTC. Protein product: CASSALRLAGAHEQYF.